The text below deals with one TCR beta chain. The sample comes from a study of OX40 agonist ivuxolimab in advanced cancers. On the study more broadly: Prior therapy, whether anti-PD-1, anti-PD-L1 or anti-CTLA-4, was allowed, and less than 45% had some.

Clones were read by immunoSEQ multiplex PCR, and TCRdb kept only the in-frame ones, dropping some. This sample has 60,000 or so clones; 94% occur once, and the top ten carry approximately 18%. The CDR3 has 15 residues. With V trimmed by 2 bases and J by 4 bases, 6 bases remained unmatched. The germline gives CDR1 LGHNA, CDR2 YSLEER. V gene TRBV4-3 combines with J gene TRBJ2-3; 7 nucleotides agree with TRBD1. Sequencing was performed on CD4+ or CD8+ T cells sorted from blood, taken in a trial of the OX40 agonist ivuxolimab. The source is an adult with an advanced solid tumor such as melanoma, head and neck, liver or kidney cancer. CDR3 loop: CASSQITGAADTQYF. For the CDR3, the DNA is TGCGCCAGCAGCCAAATAACAGGGGCGGCAGATACGCAGTATTTT.